This is a list of T cell receptor beta chains from one sample in a study of OX40 agonist ivuxolimab in advanced cancers. Only in-frame clones appear in the TCRdb table, and some are missing; sequencing was by immunoSEQ multiplex PCR. Seen here are more than 12,000 clones, approximately 95% observed once, and the top ten hold roughly 23%. The sequenced sample was CD4+ or CD8+ T cells sorted from blood, obtained in a trial of the OX40 agonist ivuxolimab. These receptors were obtained from an adult with an advanced solid tumor such as melanoma, head and neck, liver or kidney cancer. Each CDR3 is given with its conserved first and last residue. Each record gives: CDR3 protein, CDR3 DNA, clone size, CDR3 length, J gene, V gene, D gene. A D gene is named only where the DNA matches it firmly. Part of the rows lack a size; the others show once, few, many or a class for expanded clones.

CDR3aa: CASSHAQGASNEQFF
CDR3nt: TGTGCCAGCAGCCATGCACAGGGGGCGAGCAATGAGCAGTTCTTC
abundance: once
len: 15
j_gene: TRBJ2-1
v_gene: TRBV16
d_gene: TRBD1

CDR3aa: CASSLSGAGEGEQFF
CDR3nt: TGTGCCAGCAGTTTATCCGGAGCGGGAGAGGGTGAGCAGTTCTTC
abundance: NA
len: 15
j_gene: TRBJ2-1
v_gene: TRBV27
d_gene: TRBD2

CDR3aa: CASSRDRGTYEQYF
CDR3nt: TGTGCCAGCAGTCGGGACAGGGGAACCTACGAGCAGTACTTC
abundance: NA
len: 14
j_gene: TRBJ2-7
v_gene: TRBV11-2
d_gene: TRBD1

CDR3aa: CASSQFRGATEAFF
CDR3nt: TGCGCCAGCAGCCAATTCAGGGGGGCGACTGAAGCTTTCTTT
abundance: NA
len: 14
j_gene: TRBJ1-1
v_gene: TRBV4-3
d_gene: TRBD1

CDR3aa: CASSPTGTGISYEQYF
CDR3nt: TGTGCCAGCAGCCCTACCGGGACAGGGATCTCCTACGAGCAGTACTTC
abundance: NA
len: 16
j_gene: TRBJ2-7
v_gene: TRBV7-9
d_gene: TRBD1

CDR3aa: CATSRARTGGHNEQFF
CDR3nt: TGTGCCACCAGCAGAGCGCGGACAGGGGGCCACAATGAGCAGTTCTTC
abundance: NA
len: 16
j_gene: TRBJ2-1
v_gene: TRBV15
d_gene: TRBD1

CDR3aa: CASSETGGTEAFF
CDR3nt: TGCGCCAGCAGCGAGACAGGGGGCACTGAAGCTTTCTTT
abundance: NA
len: 13
j_gene: TRBJ1-1
v_gene: TRBV10-1
d_gene: TRBD1

CDR3aa: CASSIDQTEPNTEAFF
CDR3nt: TGTGCCAGTAGTATAGACCAGACAGAGCCTAACACTGAAGCTTTCTTT
abundance: NA
len: 16
j_gene: TRBJ1-1
v_gene: TRBV19
d_gene: NA

CDR3aa: CASSLGVATRDEQYF
CDR3nt: TGTGCCAGCAGCTTGGGGGTAGCGACCAGAGACGAGCAGTACTTC
abundance: NA
len: 15
j_gene: TRBJ2-7
v_gene: TRBV5-4
d_gene: NA

CDR3aa: CASSSPPWTGYYEQYF
CDR3nt: TGTGCCAGCAGCTCCCCCCCGTGGACAGGATACTACGAGCAGTACTTC
abundance: NA
len: 16
j_gene: TRBJ2-7
v_gene: TRBV11-1
d_gene: TRBD1

CDR3aa: CASSVGGTSTYEQYF
CDR3nt: TGTGCCAGCAGCGTAGGAGGGACTTCAACCTACGAGCAGTACTTC
abundance: NA
len: 15
j_gene: TRBJ2-7
v_gene: TRBV9
d_gene: NA

CDR3aa: CSVTGLRGGSSYNEQFF
CDR3nt: TGCAGCGTTACGGGACTTCGCGGGGGAAGCTCCTACAATGAGCAGTTCTTC
abundance: NA
len: 17
j_gene: TRBJ2-1
v_gene: TRBV29-1
d_gene: TRBD2

CDR3aa: CASSEIGRDYEQYF
CDR3nt: TGTGCCAGCAGTGAAATTGGCAGGGACTACGAGCAGTACTTC
abundance: NA
len: 14
j_gene: TRBJ2-7
v_gene: TRBV6-1
d_gene: NA

CDR3aa: CASSLEGSGNTIYF
CDR3nt: TGTGCCAGCAGTTTGGAAGGCTCTGGAAACACCATATATTTT
abundance: once
len: 14
j_gene: TRBJ1-3
v_gene: TRBV28
d_gene: NA

CDR3aa: CASSPGQVISMNTEAFF
CDR3nt: TGTGCCAGCAGTCCGGGACAGGTGATTTCTATGAACACTGAAGCTTTCTTT
abundance: NA
len: 17
j_gene: TRBJ1-1
v_gene: TRBV27
d_gene: TRBD1

CDR3aa: CAWDGGAGDTQYF
CDR3nt: TGTGCCTGGGACGGGGGGGCTGGAGATACGCAGTATTTT
abundance: NA
len: 13
j_gene: TRBJ2-3
v_gene: TRBV30
d_gene: TRBD2